These 20 T cell receptor beta chains share one sample of origin, sequenced in a study of cytomegalovirus exposure and HLA in healthy donors. Researchers ran the PCR with 60 Vbeta and 13 Jbeta primers. The method was immunoSEQ multiplex PCR; TCRdb's version includes in-frame clones alone and lacks a portion of them. This repertoire shows more than 95,000 clones, 78% found once; its top ten account for roughly 6%. Sample: PBMCs. These receptors all stem from a male donor in good health and CMV-seronegative.

The chain carries TRBV18 and TRBJ2-5; 12 bases match TRBD2. In germline, CDR1 is KGHSH, CDR2 LQKENI. This CDR3 spans 15 amino acids. With 6 bases clipped from V and 5 bases from J, the junction kept 7 bases outside the gene matches. The CDR3 DNA reads TGTGCCAGCTCCTCGACTAGCGGGAGTACGGAGACCCAGTACTTC. Its translation is CASSSTSGSTETQYF.

The chain recombines TRBV10-1 with TRBJ2-3, with a weak D call TRBD1 (6 bases). Per the germline V gene, CDR1 is WNHNN and CDR2 is SYGVQD (reference sequence). Trimming pared 4 bases from V and 3 bases from J, leaving 11 bases between. There are 14 residues in the CDR3. CDR3 sequence reads: CASSAQRGTDTQYF. As DNA, the CDR3 is TGCGCCAGCAGTGCCCAGAGGGGGACAGATACGCAGTATTTT.

The V call is TRBV21-1, the J call TRBJ2-7; whether TRBD1, the table's D call, matches the DNA was not checked. TRBV21-1 is an annotated pseudogene. This CDR3 contains 15 residues. The CDR3 spells CASSPVRQGIDEQYF. The CDR3 nucleotides read TGTGCCAGCAGCCCAGTACGACAGGGTATAGACGAGCAGTACTTC.

The chain's CDR3 is CASSVGRVQETQYF. CDR3 nucleotide sequence: TGCGCCAGCAGCGTTGGGAGGGTCCAAGAGACCCAGTACTTC. The chain carries TRBV5-1 and TRBJ2-5; 7 nucleotides agree with TRBD2. The J segment lost 1 base and the V segment lost 4 bases, leaving 4 bases of the junction unmatched. Germline V gives CDR1 SGHRS, CDR2 YFSETQ. CDR3 length: 14 residues.

The V call is TRBV7-9, the J call TRBJ2-7; tentatively, D is TRBD2 (5 bases). The CDR3 has 16 amino acids. Deletions cut 1 base from V and 5 bases from J, with 18 bases between. Germline V gene data show CDR1 as SEHNR and CDR2 as FQNEAQ (reference sequence). CDR3 sequence: CASSLVRVGSGDEQYF. The CDR3 nucleotides read TGTGCCAGCAGCTTAGTCCGGGTAGGGAGTGGCGACGAGCAGTACTTC.

The chain uses TRBV28 and TRBJ2-5; TRBD1 matches at 7 bases. Germline values: CDR1 MDHEN, CDR2 SYDVKM. The CDR3 runs 16 residues. The V segment lost 2 bases and the J segment 2 bases; nucleotides outside the gene matches: 8. CDR3 residues: CASSLSLGGRQETQYF. CDR3 DNA sequence: TGTGCCAGCAGTTTAAGCTTAGGGGGCCGACAAGAGACCCAGTACTTC.

This chain links TRBV6-6 with TRBJ2-4, with 7 bases lining up with TRBD2. J gave up 8 bases and V 8 bases, and 0 bases lay outside the gene matches. The CDR3 is 10 residues long. CDR1 MNHNY and CDR2 SVGAGI come from the germline V gene (reference sequence). DNA for the CDR3: TGTGCCAGCGGGAGGGACATTCAGTACTTC. This translates into CASGRDIQYF.

The rearrangement uses TRBV2 and TRBJ1-5; D is unclear. The CDR3 runs to 14 residues. Trimming shortened V by 7 bases and J by 6 bases, and 16 bases separated the two germline ends. From germline, CDR1 is SNHLY and CDR2 FYNNEI. Here the CDR3 DNA reads TGTGCCAGCAACGGAGCGGAGGGCAGTCAGCCCCAGCATTTT. Encoded protein: CASNGAEGSQPQHF.

V and J are TRBV28 and TRBJ2-2; 14 nucleotides line up with TRBD2. J lost 4 bases, V lost 4 bases, and 8 bases had no gene match. Germline loops: CDR1 MDHEN, CDR2 SYDVKM. This CDR3 region has 18 residues. DNA of the CDR3: TGTGCCAGCAGTTCAGGACTAGCGGGAGGTAAAGTCACCGGGGAGCTGTTTTTT. Amino acids: CASSSGLAGGKVTGELFF.

The chain couples TRBV4-1 to TRBJ2-7; 7 nucleotides line up with TRBD1. The CDR3 length is 14 residues. The V gene's germline CDR1 is MGHRA and CDR2 YSYEKL. Trimming cost V 5 bases and J 3 bases; bases outside gene matches: 7. The CDR3 loop reads CASSSRDRSYEQYF. The CDR3 region has the DNA TGCGCCAGCAGCTCCCGGGACAGAAGCTACGAGCAGTACTTC.

As regards this clone: Other nucleotide sequences in the sample specify the same CDR3. This chain links TRBV9 with TRBJ1-3; D perhaps matches TRBD1 (5 bases). V lost 0 bases and J lost 4, with 11 bases in between. Germline V gives CDR1 SGDLS, CDR2 YYNGEE. This CDR3 has 15 amino acids. CDR3 sequence (DNA): TGTGCCAGCAGCGTAGGGGAAAGGGGAGGAAACACCATATATTTT. Translation: CASSVGERGGNTIYF.

This sequence joins TRBV4-1 and TRBJ1-1, with D possibly TRBD1 on 6 matching bases. There are 14 residues in the CDR3. Germline V lookup: CDR1 MGHRA, CDR2 YSYEKL. Trimming removed 6 bases at V and 4 bases at J, with 15 bases between. CDR3 loop: CASSPREGGTEAFF. The CDR3 DNA follows: TGCGCCAGCAGTCCCAGGGAGGGGGGCACTGAAGCTTTCTTT.

The CDR3 DNA follows: TGTGCCAGCAGCTTAGCGGACAGGAAAGGTGGCTACACCTTC. Translated: CASSLADRKGGYTF. The chain employs TRBV7-9 and TRBJ1-2; 7 bases are shared with TRBD1. The CDR3 is 14 amino acids. Germline CDR1 reads SEHNR; CDR2 reads FQNEAQ (reference sequence). Unmatched junction bases numbered 5, after V lost 0 bases and J lost 7 bases.

The V and J genes are TRBV19 and TRBJ2-1; 16 nucleotides match TRBD2. There are 17 residues in the CDR3. Germline V gives CDR1 LNHDA, CDR2 SQIVND (reference sequence). V dropped 7 bases and J dropped 4; count of bases not matched to a gene: 7. As DNA, the CDR3 is TGTGCCAGTACACCGGGACTAGCGGGAGGGCCTTACAATGAGCAGTTCTTC. It specifies CASTPGLAGGPYNEQFF. Together with reference TRBV19 and TRBJ2-1, the CDR3 gives the full variable domain: DGGITQSPKYLFRKEGQNVTLSCEQNLNHDAMYWYRQDPGQGLRLIYYSQIVNDFQKGDIAEGYSVSREKKESFPLTVTSAQKNPTAFYLCASTPGLAGGPYNEQFFGPGTRLTVL.

The chain links TRBV7-6 to TRBJ1-1; no firm D call. In germline, CDR1 is SGHVS, CDR2 FNYEAQ. V was pared by 3 bases and J by 4 bases, with 12 bases between. The CDR3 has 14 residues. CDR3 coding DNA: TGTGCCAGCAGCTTGTACGGGATTGGCACTGAAGCTTTCTTT. Translation gives CASSLYGIGTEAFF.

The V gene is TRBV18, the J gene TRBJ2-5; 10 nucleotides line up with TRBD2. The CDR3 spans 17 residues. Germline-derived CDR1 and CDR2 are KGHSH and LQKENI. V shed 0 bases and J 5 bases; nucleotides not matched to a gene: 9. The CDR3 DNA reads as TGTGCCAGCTCACCACCGTACGGGACTAGCGAGGGTGAGACCCAGTACTTC. Amino acid sequence: CASSPPYGTSEGETQYF. The complete variable domain, with remaining parts taken from reference TRBV18 and TRBJ2-5, reads NAGVMQNPRHLVRRRGQEARLRCSPMKGHSHVYWYRQLPEEGLKFMVYLQKENIIDESGMPKERFSAEFPKEGPSILRIQQVVRGDSAAYFCASSPPYGTSEGETQYFGPGTRLLVL.

V is TRBV27 and J is TRBJ2-7, with D possibly TRBD2 on 7 matching bases. Deletions cut 6 bases from V and 3 bases from J, with 24 bases between. The CDR3 has 17 residues. The germline V gene encodes CDR1 MNHEY and CDR2 SMNVEV (reference sequence). The CDR3 DNA follows: TGTGCCAGCAGCCTAAGAGGGGGGGGGTCGGTCAACTACGAGCAGTACTTC. Protein: CASSLRGGGSVNYEQYF.

This clone was picked up a small number of times. The chain couples TRBV5-1 to TRBJ2-7; 7 bases align to TRBD1. V dropped 2 bases and J dropped 2; count of bases not matched to a gene: 1. CDR1 is SGHRS, CDR2 YFSETQ, per germline. CDR3 length: 13 amino acids. The CDR3 sequence is CASSFGTAYEQYF. CDR3 bases: TGCGCCAGCAGCTTCGGGACAGCCTACGAGCAGTACTTC.

The chain carries TRBV30 and TRBJ2-5, with D possibly TRBD2 on 6 matching bases. This CDR3 is 14 amino acids long. V lost 1 base and J lost 4, with 13 bases in between. The germline V gene has CDR1 GTSNPN and CDR2 SVGIG (reference sequence). Written as DNA, the CDR3 is TGTGCCTGGAGTGGAGGAGCGGGTGGAGAGACCCAGTACTTC. This translates into CAWSGGAGGETQYF.

The rearrangement joins TRBV19 to TRBJ2-7; 10 bases agree with TRBD1. Germline-derived CDR1 and CDR2 are LNHDA and SQIVND (reference sequence). The CDR3 extends over 17 amino acids. Unmatched junction bases numbered 12, after V lost 4 bases and J lost 3 bases. In DNA, the CDR3 is TGTGCCAGTAGTACCCGCCCCCCGGGACAGGGGATCTACGAGCAGTACTTC. The encoded protein is CASSTRPPGQGIYEQYF.